This passage covers 7 T cell receptor beta chains from one sample sequenced in a study of vaccination and CD4 T cells after COVID-19. Treatment denoted: roughly 10-day PBMC culture with coronavirus spike peptide pools or control peptides (ViraFEST assay). Scientists ran DNA taken from cultured CD4+ T cells through the Oncomine TCR Beta short-read assay for sequencing. TCRdb fed the PCR reads into MiXCR, producing one record per CDR3 protein. The data show 9,500 to 14,000 distinct CDR3 sequences, roughly 47% seen once. Their antigen targets remain unknown. Sequencing was performed on CD4+ T cells from blood, cultured in vitro. The source of these receptors is a human donor who had recovered from COVID-19.

The DNA for the CDR3 is TGTGCCAGCAGTTACTCTTTGGGAACCGATTTTCGCAATCAGCCCCAGCATTTT. Translated: CASSYSLGTDFRNQPQHF. V and J are TRBV6-5 and TRBJ1-5, with D unresolved. V lost 0 bases to trimming and J lost 2 bases, with 17 bases between them. This CDR3 spans 18 amino acids. Germline V CDR1 and CDR2: MNHEY, SVGAGI.

This chain links TRBV21-1 with TRBJ2-1; whether TRBD1, the table's D call, matches the DNA was not checked. TRBV21-1 represents a pseudogene. This CDR3 is 16 amino acids long. The CDR3 DNA reads TGTGCCAGCAGCAAAGATCCAAGCCCGGTGGGCTATGAGCAGTTCTTC. Its protein product is CASSKDPSPVGYEQFF.

The chain uses TRBV5-1 and TRBJ1-5; D gene uncertain. The CDR3 is 13 amino acids. Trimming cost V 0 bases and J 2 bases, with 3 bases left between them. Per the germline V gene, CDR1 is SGHRS and CDR2 is YFSETQ. CDR3 DNA: TGCGCCAGCAGCTTGGATGGCAATCAGCCCCAGCATTTT. Encoded protein: CASSLDGNQPQHF. The whole variable domain, filled in from reference TRBV5-1 and TRBJ1-5, reads KAGVTQTPRYLIKTRGQQVTLSCSPISGHRSVSWYQQTPGQGLQFLFEYFSETQRNKGNFPGRFSGRQFSNSRSEMNVSTLELGDSALYLCASSLDGNQPQHFGDGTRLSIL.

The chain is built from TRBV7-2 and TRBJ2-3; 13 bases align to TRBD2. The J segment lost 4 bases and the V segment lost 5 bases, leaving 12 bases of the junction unmatched. This CDR3 spans 18 amino acids. Germline-derived CDR1 and CDR2 are SGHTA and FQGNSA. CDR3 residues: CASSRTSGGAGTADTQYF. CDR3 DNA sequence: TGTGCCAGCAGCCGAACTAGCGGGGGGGCCGGTACGGCAGATACGCAGTATTTT.

By share, this clonotype ranks as medium-sized (0.01 to 0.1%). The chain combines TRBV20-1 with TRBJ1-2, with D possibly TRBD1 on 6 matching bases. Germline CDR1 DFQATT, CDR2 SNEGSKA (reference sequence). Trimming removed 3 bases at V and 6 bases at J, with 14 bases between. This CDR3 is 13 amino acids long. The CDR3 spells CSASRGLGDGYTF. Written as DNA, the CDR3 is TGCAGTGCTAGCAGGGGTCTAGGGGATGGCTACACCTTC.

The V and J genes are TRBV20-1 and TRBJ1-6; D gene ambiguous. Trimming pared 1 base from V and 5 bases from J, leaving 15 bases between. CDR1 DFQATT and CDR2 SNEGSKA come from the germline V gene (reference sequence). The CDR3 sequence is 16 residues long. Here the CDR3 reads CSARVSGRVHNSPLHF. CDR3 nucleotide sequence: TGCAGTGCTAGAGTTTCTGGCCGGGTGCATAATTCACCCCTCCACTTT.

The chain's CDR3 is CASSHTGLVGGSPTNYGYTF. In DNA, the CDR3 is TGCGCCAGCAGCCATACGGGATTGGTAGGGGGTTCCCCAACTAACTATGGCTACACCTTC. The chain carries TRBV4-1 and TRBJ1-2, with D perhaps TRBD1 (6 bases). With 3 bases removed from V and 0 bases from J, the gap between germline ends came to 26 bases. The germline V gene encodes CDR1 MGHRA and CDR2 YSYEKL. The CDR3 runs 20 residues.